Given below is one TCR beta chain in context. This sample was taken from a study of OX40 agonist ivuxolimab in advanced cancers. Libraries were prepared by immunoSEQ multiplex PCR; TCRdb keeps only in-frame clonotypes and omits some of them. The sample contains tens of thousands of clones, approximately 90% of which appear only once. The material sequenced was CD4+ or CD8+ T cells sorted from blood, taken in a trial of the OX40 agonist ivuxolimab. The source is an adult with an advanced solid tumor such as melanoma, head and neck, liver or kidney cancer.

CDR3 sequence: CASSQGTTGEDRDGYTF. The CDR3 DNA sequence: TGTGCCAGCAGCCAAGGAACAACAGGGGAAGATAGAGATGGCTACACCTTC. The chain links TRBV4-2 to TRBJ1-2; TRBD1 matches 7 bases. This CDR3 region has 17 residues. Trimming took 1 base from V and 6 from J; bases not matched to a gene: 14. Germline V lookup: CDR1 LGHNA, CDR2 YNFKEQ.